This T cell receptor (beta chain) appears in the sequencing data of a study of T cell responses to AZD1222 COVID-19 vaccine. Assay: immunoSEQ multiplex PCR; the TCRdb copy retains only in-frame clones and omits some. The sample records about 200,000 clones, roughly 91% being singletons. Germline-derived CDR1 and CDR2 are MNHEY and SMNVEV (reference sequence). Trimming took 5 bases from V and 9 from J, leaving 17 bases between them. The CDR3 loop spans 14 amino acids. The source was peripheral blood, collected on day 0 of MenACWY control vaccination. The rearrangement joins TRBV27 to TRBJ2-1; a weak D match, TRBD1 (6 bases). The source is an adult in good health. CDR3 bases: TGTGCCAGCAGTCCAACGCAGGGGCTGCTTGAGCAGTTCTTC. It specifies CASSPTQGLLEQFF.